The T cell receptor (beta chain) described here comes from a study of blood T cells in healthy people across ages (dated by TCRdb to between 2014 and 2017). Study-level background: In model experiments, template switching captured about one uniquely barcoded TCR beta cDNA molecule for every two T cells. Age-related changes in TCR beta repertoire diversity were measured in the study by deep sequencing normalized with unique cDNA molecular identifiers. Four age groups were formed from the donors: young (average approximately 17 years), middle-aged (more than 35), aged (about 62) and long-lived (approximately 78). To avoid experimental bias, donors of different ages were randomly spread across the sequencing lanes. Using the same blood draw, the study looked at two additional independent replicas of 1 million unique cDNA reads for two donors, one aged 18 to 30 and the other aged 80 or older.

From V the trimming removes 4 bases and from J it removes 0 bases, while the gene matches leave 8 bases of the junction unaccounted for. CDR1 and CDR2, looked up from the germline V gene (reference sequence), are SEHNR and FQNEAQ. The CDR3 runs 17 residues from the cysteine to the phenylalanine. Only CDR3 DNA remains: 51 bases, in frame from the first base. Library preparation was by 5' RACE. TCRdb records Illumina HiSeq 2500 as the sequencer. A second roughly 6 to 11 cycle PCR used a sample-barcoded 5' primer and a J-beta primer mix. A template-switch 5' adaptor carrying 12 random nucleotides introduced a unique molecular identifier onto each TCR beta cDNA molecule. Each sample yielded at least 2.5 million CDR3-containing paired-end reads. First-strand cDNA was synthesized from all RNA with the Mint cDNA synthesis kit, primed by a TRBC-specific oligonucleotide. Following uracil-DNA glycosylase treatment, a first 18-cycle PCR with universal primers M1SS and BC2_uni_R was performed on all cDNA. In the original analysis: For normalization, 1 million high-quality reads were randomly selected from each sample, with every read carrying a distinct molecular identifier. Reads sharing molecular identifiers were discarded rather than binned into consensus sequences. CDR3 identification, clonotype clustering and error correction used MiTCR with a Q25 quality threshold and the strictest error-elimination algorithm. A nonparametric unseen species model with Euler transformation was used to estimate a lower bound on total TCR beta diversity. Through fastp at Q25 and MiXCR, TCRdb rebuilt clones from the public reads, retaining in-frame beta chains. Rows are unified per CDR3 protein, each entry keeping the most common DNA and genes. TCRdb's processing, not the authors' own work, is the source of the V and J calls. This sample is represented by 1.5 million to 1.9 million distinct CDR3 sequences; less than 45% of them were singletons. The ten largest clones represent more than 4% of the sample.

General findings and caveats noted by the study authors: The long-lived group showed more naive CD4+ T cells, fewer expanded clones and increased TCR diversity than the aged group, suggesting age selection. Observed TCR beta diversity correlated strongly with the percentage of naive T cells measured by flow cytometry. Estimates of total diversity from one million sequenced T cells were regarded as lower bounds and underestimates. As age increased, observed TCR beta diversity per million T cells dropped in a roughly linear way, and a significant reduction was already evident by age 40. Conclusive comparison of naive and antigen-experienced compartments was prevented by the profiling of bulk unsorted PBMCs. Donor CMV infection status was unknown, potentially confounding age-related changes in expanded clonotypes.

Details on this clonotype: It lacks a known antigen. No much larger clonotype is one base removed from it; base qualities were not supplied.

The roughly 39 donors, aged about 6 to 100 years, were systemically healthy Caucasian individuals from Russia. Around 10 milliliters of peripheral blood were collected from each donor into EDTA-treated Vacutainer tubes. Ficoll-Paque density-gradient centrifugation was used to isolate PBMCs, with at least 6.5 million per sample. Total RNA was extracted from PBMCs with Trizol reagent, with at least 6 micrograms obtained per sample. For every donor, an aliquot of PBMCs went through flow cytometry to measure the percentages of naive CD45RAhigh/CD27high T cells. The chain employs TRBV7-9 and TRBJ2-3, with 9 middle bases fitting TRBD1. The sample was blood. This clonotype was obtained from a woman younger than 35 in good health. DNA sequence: TGTGCCAGCAGCTCGGGACAGGGACCCTATAGCACAGATACGCAGTATTTT. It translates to CASSSGQGPYSTDTQYF.